The 9 T cell receptor beta chains in this list originate from one sample, sequenced in a study of PD-1 blockade in classical Hodgkin lymphoma. Every patient was affected by relapse after autologous stem cell transplantation, while exposure to brentuximab vedotin was not uniform. The table came from immunoSEQ multiplex PCR; TCRdb's copy has only in-frame clones and leaves some out. The sample shows 66,000 or so clones, 71% of them seen only once. The source material was peripheral blood mononuclear cells (PBMCs), sampled before the second cycle of nivolumab. The receptor source for this set is a human donor with classical Hodgkin lymphoma.

J is TRBJ2-7 and V is TRBV7-2; 7 bases line up with TRBD1. Germline V gene sequence: CDR1 SGHTA, CDR2 FQGNSA. With V trimmed by 4 bases and J by 4 bases, 4 bases remained unmatched. CDR3 length: 13 amino acids. CDR3 sequence (DNA): TGTGCCAGCAGCTCGGGACAGATATACGAGCAGTACTTC. Translated: CASSSGQIYEQYF.

This clone was detected a few times. The chain carries TRBV20-1 and TRBJ1-1; D unclear. CDR3 length: 11 amino acids. V shed 6 bases and J shed 11 bases, with 16 bases lying between them. CDR1 is DFQATT and CDR2 is SNEGSKA in the germline V gene (reference sequence). The DNA for the CDR3 is TGCAGTGCAGACATCCTCACGAAGGCTTTCTTT. It codes for CSADILTKAFF.

This chain uses TRBV28 with TRBJ1-4, with 8 bases fitting TRBD1. Losses at the gene ends were 5 bases for V and 8 bases for J; bases not matched to a gene: 10. Looked up from germline, CDR1 is MDHEN and CDR2 is SYDVKM. The CDR3 totals 15 residues. The CDR3 region is CASSPDRGPAEKLFF. The CDR3 coding sequence is TGTGCCAGCAGTCCCGACAGGGGCCCCGCGGAAAAACTGTTTTTT.

The chain couples TRBV9 to TRBJ2-5, with a possible D match to TRBD1 (6 bases). V was shortened by 2 bases and J by 3 bases, with 8 bases between the two germline ends. Germline-derived CDR1 and CDR2 are SGDLS and YYNGEE. CDR3 length: 13 amino acids. DNA for the CDR3: TGTGCCAGCAGCGTGGACAGAGAAGAGACCCAGTACTTC. Its protein product is CASSVDREETQYF.

The rearrangement links TRBV10-1 to TRBJ2-3; TRBD2 matches at 10 bases. V shed 0 bases, J shed 1 base, and the junction held 1 base outside the gene matches. Germline CDR1 reads WNHNN; CDR2 reads SYGVQD (reference sequence). The CDR3 has 16 amino acids. CDR3 nucleotide sequence: TGCGCCAGCAGTGAGTCCCTAGCGGGAGGCACAGATACGCAGTATTTT. It is translated as CASSESLAGGTDTQYF.

The chain uses TRBV7-9 and TRBJ2-3, with 7 nucleotides matching TRBD1. The CDR3 sequence is 14 residues long. After removal of 2 bases from V and 4 bases from J, the junction contained 3 bases not matched to a gene. CDR1 is SEHNR, CDR2 FQNEAQ, per germline (reference sequence). CDR3 loop: CASSLRQGSDTQYF. The CDR3 DNA reads as TGTGCCAGCAGCTTACGACAGGGTTCAGATACGCAGTATTTT.

This clone has a handful of counts. The CDR3 sequence is CASSAQGAEDTQYF. In DNA, the CDR3 is TGTGCCAGCAGTGCTCAGGGGGCGGAAGATACGCAGTATTTT. The chain combines TRBV2 with TRBJ2-3, with TRBD1 matching 8 bases. The V gene's germline CDR1 is SNHLY and CDR2 FYNNEI. Germline trimming cut 4 bases from V and 5 bases from J; bases unmatched to any gene: 5. The CDR3 spans 14 residues. The variable domain in full, with the rest retrieved from reference TRBV2 and TRBJ2-3, is EPEVTQTPSHQVTQMGQEVILRCVPISNHLYFYWYRQILGQKVEFLVSFYNNEISEKSEIFDDQFSVERPDGSNFTLKIRSTKLEDSAMYFCASSAQGAEDTQYFGPGTRLTVL.

CDR3 DNA sequence: TGTGCCAGCAGTTTTATGGACTATGGCTACACCTTC. As protein: CASSFMDYGYTF. The rearrangement links TRBV28 to TRBJ1-2; D is undetermined. The V end lost 3 bases, the J end lost 3 bases, and 5 bases lay between the germline ends. The V gene's germline CDR1 is MDHEN and CDR2 SYDVKM. The CDR3 extends over 12 amino acids.

The rearrangement joins TRBV5-1 to TRBJ2-2, with unresolved D. This CDR3 has 14 amino acids. The germline V gene encodes CDR1 SGHRS and CDR2 YFSETQ. Trimming stripped 1 base from V and 9 bases from J, with 13 bases between. The CDR3 loop reads CASSLLEAARELFF. The DNA for the CDR3 is TGCGCCAGCAGCTTGTTAGAGGCGGCTCGGGAGCTGTTTTTT.